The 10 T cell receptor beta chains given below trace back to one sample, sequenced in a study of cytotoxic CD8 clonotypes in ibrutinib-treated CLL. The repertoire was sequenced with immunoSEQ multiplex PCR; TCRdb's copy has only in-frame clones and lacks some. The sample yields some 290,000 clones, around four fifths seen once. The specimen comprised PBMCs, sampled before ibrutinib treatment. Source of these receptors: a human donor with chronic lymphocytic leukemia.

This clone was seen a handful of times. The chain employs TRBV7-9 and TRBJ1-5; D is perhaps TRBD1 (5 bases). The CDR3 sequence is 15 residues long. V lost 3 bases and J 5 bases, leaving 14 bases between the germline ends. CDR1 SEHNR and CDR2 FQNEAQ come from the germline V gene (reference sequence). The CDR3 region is CASSFDSNPHQPQHF. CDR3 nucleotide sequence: TGTGCCAGCAGCTTCGACAGCAACCCTCATCAGCCCCAGCATTTT.

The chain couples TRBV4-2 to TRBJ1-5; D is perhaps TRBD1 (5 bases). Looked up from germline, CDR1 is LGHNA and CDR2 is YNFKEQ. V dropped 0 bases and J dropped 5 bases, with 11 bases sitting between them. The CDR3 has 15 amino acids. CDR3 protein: CASSQDRRRDQPQHF. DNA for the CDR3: TGTGCCAGCAGCCAAGATCGGCGCAGGGATCAGCCCCAGCATTTT.

The CDR3 DNA reads TGTGCCACCAGCAGAGATCAATTGACAGATGGAAACACCATATATTTT. It codes for CATSRDQLTDGNTIYF. The chain carries TRBV15 and TRBJ1-3; TRBD1 might be the D (5 bases). Germline V gene data show CDR1 as LNHNV and CDR2 as YYDKDF (reference sequence). V was shortened by 0 bases and J by 3 bases, with 12 bases between the two germline ends. The CDR3 has 16 amino acids. Supplemented by reference TRBV15 and TRBJ1-3, the full variable domain reads DAMVIQNPRYQVTQFGKPVTLSCSQTLNHNVMYWYQQKSSQAPKLLFHYYDKDFNNEADTPDNFQSRRPNTSFCFLDIRSPGLGDTAMYLCATSRDQLTDGNTIYFGEGSWLTVV.

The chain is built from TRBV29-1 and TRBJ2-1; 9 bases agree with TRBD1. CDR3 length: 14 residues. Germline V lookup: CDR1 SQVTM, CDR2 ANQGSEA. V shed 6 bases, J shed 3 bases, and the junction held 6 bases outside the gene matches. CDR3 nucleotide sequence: TGCAGCGTATGCCGGGACAGGGACTACAATGAGCAGTTCTTC. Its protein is CSVCRDRDYNEQFF.

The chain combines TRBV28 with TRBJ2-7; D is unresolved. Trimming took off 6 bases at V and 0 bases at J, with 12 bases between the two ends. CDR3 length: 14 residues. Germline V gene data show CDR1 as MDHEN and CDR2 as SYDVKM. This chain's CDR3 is CASSSDWPSYEQYF. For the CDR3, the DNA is TGTGCCAGCAGCTCAGACTGGCCCTCCTACGAGCAGTACTTC.

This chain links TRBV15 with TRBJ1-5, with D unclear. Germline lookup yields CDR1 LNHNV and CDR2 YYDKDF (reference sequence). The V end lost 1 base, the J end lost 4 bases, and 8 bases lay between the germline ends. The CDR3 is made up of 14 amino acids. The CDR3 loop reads CATSRGPTNQPQHF. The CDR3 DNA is TGTGCCACCAGCAGAGGACCGACTAATCAGCCCCAGCATTTT.

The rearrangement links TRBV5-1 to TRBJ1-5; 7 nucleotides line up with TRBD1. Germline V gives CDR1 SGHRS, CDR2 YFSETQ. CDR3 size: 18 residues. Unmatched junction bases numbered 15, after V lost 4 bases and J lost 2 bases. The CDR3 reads CASSQGPQTGTGNQPQHF. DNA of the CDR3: TGCGCCAGCAGCCAGGGCCCCCAGACAGGGACGGGCAATCAGCCCCAGCATTTT.

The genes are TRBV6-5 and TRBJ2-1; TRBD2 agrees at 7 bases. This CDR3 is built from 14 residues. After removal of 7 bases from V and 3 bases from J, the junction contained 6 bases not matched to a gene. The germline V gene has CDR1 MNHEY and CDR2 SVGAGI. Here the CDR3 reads CASTRVAGYNEQFF. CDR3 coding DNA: TGTGCCAGCACCCGAGTAGCGGGCTACAATGAGCAGTTCTTC.

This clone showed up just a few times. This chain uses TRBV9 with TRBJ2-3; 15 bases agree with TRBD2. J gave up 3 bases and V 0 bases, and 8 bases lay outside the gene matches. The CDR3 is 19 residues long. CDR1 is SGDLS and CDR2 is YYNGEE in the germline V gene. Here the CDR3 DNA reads TGTGCCAGCAGCGTAGAGCTTGGGACTAGCGGGAGGACGACAGATACGCAGTATTTT. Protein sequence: CASSVELGTSGRTTDTQYF.

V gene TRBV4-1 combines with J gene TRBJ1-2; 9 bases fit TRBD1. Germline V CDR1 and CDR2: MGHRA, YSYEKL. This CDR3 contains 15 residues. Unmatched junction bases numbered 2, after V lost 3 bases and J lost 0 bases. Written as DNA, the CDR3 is TGCGCCAGCAGCCATGGGACAGGGACTAACTATGGCTACACCTTC. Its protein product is CASSHGTGTNYGYTF.